This is a list of T cell receptor beta chains from one sample in a study of shared clonotypes between healthy human individuals. TCRdb's table, derived via immunoSEQ multiplex PCR, lists solely in-frame clones and lacks some. The sample records about 490,000 clones, approximately 79% being singletons. Sequences were obtained from PBMCs. The source is a middle-aged woman in good health. Some clones in this sample may be carry-over from other donors' samples. Both conserved end residues are part of each CDR3. The D gene is left open where the match is weak. Clone size is given for some rows only: seen once, a few or many times, or a class if the clone is expanded.

TRBV6-1	.	.	TRBJ2-7	CASSEEAPGRRYPYEQYF	TGTGCCAGCAGTGAAGAGGCCCCAGGCAGGCGGTACCCCTACGAGCAGTACTTC
TRBV5-4	.	many	TRBJ1-1	CASSLTTANTEAFF	TGTGCCAGCAGCTTGACGACAGCGAACACTGAAGCTTTCTTT
TRBV6-5	TRBD1	.	TRBJ2-5	CASSYSWDRGETQYF	TGTGCCAGCAGTTACTCGTGGGACAGGGGCGAGACCCAGTACTTC
TRBV19	.	.	TRBJ2-7	CASSIEQGGNEQYF	TGTGCCAGTAGTATAGAGCAGGGGGGAAACGAGCAGTACTTC
TRBV18	TRBD2	.	TRBJ2-7	CASSPPSGSHGYEQYF	TGTGCCAGCTCACCACCGAGCGGGAGTCATGGGTACGAGCAGTACTTC
TRBV5-1	.	once	TRBJ1-2	CASSLAGAALNGYTF	TGCGCCAGCAGCTTGGCCGGGGCAGCCTTAAATGGCTACACCTTC
TRBV19	.	.	TRBJ1-1	CASRKGGLDTEAFF	TGTGCCAGTAGAAAGGGGGGGTTGGACACTGAAGCTTTCTTT
TRBV14	.	.	TRBJ2-1	CASSLNTRLVPFF	TGTGCCAGCAGTCTGAACACCCGACTAGTACCGTTCTTC
TRBV11-2	TRBD1	.	TRBJ2-5	CASSVRQGSETQYF	TGTGCCAGCAGCGTCAGACAGGGGAGCGAGACCCAGTACTTC
TRBV5-1	TRBD1	.	TRBJ1-2	CASSTDRGVYGYTF	TGCGCCAGCAGCACAGACAGGGGGGTATATGGCTACACCTTC
TRBV7-6	.	.	TRBJ2-6	CASSPTPLTSGANVLTF	TGTGCCAGCAGCCCAACTCCGTTAACCTCTGGGGCCAACGTCCTGACTTTC
TRBV6-5	.	.	TRBJ2-1	CASKRVDEQFF	TGTGCCAGCAAAAGAGTTGATGAGCAGTTCTTC
TRBV5-1	.	.	TRBJ2-6	CASSKGQFSGANVLTF	TGCGCCAGCAGCAAAGGACAGTTCTCTGGGGCCAACGTCCTGACTTTC
TRBV6-5	TRBD2	.	TRBJ2-1	CASSPRGGEQFF	TGTGCCAGCAGCCCGCGGGGGGGGGAGCAGTTCTTC
TRBV30	TRBD2	once	TRBJ2-5	CAWSVGGETQYF	TGTGCCTGGAGTGTGGGGGGGGAGACCCAGTACTTC
TRBV6-1	.	.	TRBJ1-2	CASSGGPGLIGGYTF	TGTGCCAGCAGCGGCGGCCCGGGCCTAATTGGCGGCTACACCTTC
TRBV28	.	.	TRBJ2-7	CASRSLGDEQYF	TGTGCCAGCCGATCCCTTGGGGACGAGCAGTACTTC
TRBV28	.	.	TRBJ1-5	CASSFLLGRNQPQHF	TGTGCCAGCAGTTTTTTATTGGGTCGTAATCAGCCCCAGCATTTT
TRBV29-1	.	.	TRBJ2-7	CSVGSDPLYEQYF	TGCAGCGTTGGGTCAGATCCTCTCTACGAGCAGTACTTC
TRBV18	TRBD2	.	TRBJ2-1	CASSPNLGLEVEQFF	TGTGCCAGCTCACCGAACCTGGGACTAGAGGTTGAGCAGTTCTTC
TRBV4-1	.	.	TRBJ2-1	CASSQLPSTVRSYNEQFF	TGCGCCAGCAGCCAATTACCTTCGACAGTCCGCTCCTACAATGAGCAGTTCTTC
TRBV2	.	.	TRBJ2-2	CASTRDGSGTGELFF	TGTGCCAGCACTAGGGACGGGTCTGGCACCGGGGAGCTGTTTTTT
TRBV7-9	.	.	TRBJ2-5	CASRGLPEETQYF	TGTGCCAGCAGAGGCCTGCCCGAAGAGACCCAGTACTTC
TRBV5-1	.	.	TRBJ2-1	CASNLLPSYNEQFF	TGCGCCAGTAACCTTCTACCCTCCTACAATGAGCAGTTCTTC
TRBV2	.	.	TRBJ1-2	CASDSGRPYGYTF	TGTGCCAGTGATTCCGGGAGACCCTATGGCTACACCTTC
TRBV28	.	.	TRBJ2-5	CASSFSRAGPSQETQYF	TGTGCCAGCAGTTTTAGTAGGGCGGGACCCTCACAAGAGACCCAGTACTTC
TRBV28	TRBD2	once	TRBJ2-2	CASSLGTSGTGELFF	TGTGCCAGCAGTCTAGGGACTAGCGGGACCGGGGAGCTGTTTTTT
TRBV10-3	.	.	TRBJ1-1	CAISETWGMNTEAFF	TGTGCCATCAGTGAAACATGGGGAATGAACACTGAAGCTTTCTTT
TRBV7-2	.	few	TRBJ1-6	CASSYKESPLHF	TGTGCCAGCAGCTACAAAGAATCACCCCTCCACTTT
TRBV6-4	.	.	TRBJ1-1	CASSGTLTRHLNTEAFF	TGTGCCAGCAGTGGCACTCTAACACGACACCTTAACACTGAAGCTTTCTTT
TRBV7-2	.	.	TRBJ2-5	CASSLPGQQETQYF	TGTGCCAGCAGCCTCCCGGGTCAACAAGAGACCCAGTACTTC
TRBV7-3	.	.	TRBJ2-2	CASSWGSVTGELFF	TGTGCCAGCAGTTGGGGTTCGGTCACCGGGGAGCTGTTTTTT
TRBV27	.	.	TRBJ2-5	CASSDRTPGEETQYF	TGTGCCAGCAGTGACAGGACGCCCGGGGAGGAGACCCAGTACTTC
TRBV19	.	.	TRBJ1-4	CASSGFREGEKLFF	TGTGCCAGTAGTGGCTTTCGAGAGGGCGAAAAACTGTTTTTT
TRBV19	.	few	TRBJ1-1	CASSPRPRPNTEAFF	TGTGCCAGTAGTCCAAGACCCCGGCCGAACACTGAAGCTTTCTTT
TRBV18	TRBD1	few	TRBJ2-7	CASSRDSRYYEQYF	TGTGCCAGCTCACGGGACAGCCGTTACTACGAGCAGTACTTC
TRBV30	.	.	TRBJ1-1	CAWSVLFDRLGGTEAFF	TGTGCCTGGAGTGTACTATTTGACAGGTTAGGGGGCACTGAAGCTTTCTTT
TRBV6-1	.	once	TRBJ1-2	CASSLGGGENYGYTF	TGTGCCAGCAGCCTAGGGGGAGGTGAAAACTATGGCTACACCTTC
TRBV27	TRBD1	.	TRBJ2-7	CASSSIRTGSYEQYF	TGTGCCAGCAGCTCGATCCGGACAGGCTCCTACGAGCAGTACTTC
TRBV28	.	.	TRBJ1-2	CASGPPSDWGYTF	TGTGCCAGCGGACCCCCTTCTGACTGGGGCTACACCTTC
TRBV9	.	once	TRBJ2-3	CASSPLGSTDTQYF	TGTGCCAGCAGCCCCCTAGGGAGCACAGATACGCAGTATTTT